The 5 T cell receptor beta chains below come from one sample, sequenced in a study of blood T cell repertoires in COVID-19. The assay was immunoSEQ multiplex PCR, and TCRdb's table has in-frame clones only and misses some. Counted here are a few hundred thousand clones, about 83% occurring once; the ten biggest clones make up about 2%. The sample comprised peripheral blood. The receptor source for this set is a man aged 25 to 40 who had recovered from COVID-19.

The rearrangement joins TRBV7-9 to TRBJ1-3, with D possibly matching TRBD1 (5 bases). The CDR3 contains 13 residues. V gave up 9 bases and J gave up 0 bases, with 9 bases separating them. Germline V gene lookup returns CDR1 SEHNR and CDR2 FQNEAQ (reference sequence). The DNA for the CDR3 is TGTGCCAGTAAGGGGCTCTCTGGAAACACCATATATTTT. This translates into CASKGLSGNTIYF.

This clone was seen once. The chain uses TRBV7-9 and TRBJ1-2; TRBD1 matches 9 bases. The V segment lost 8 bases and the J segment 11 bases; nucleotides outside the gene matches: 9. Germline V CDR1 and CDR2: SEHNR, FQNEAQ (reference sequence). The CDR3 spans 12 residues. CDR3 residues: CASGRDRVFYTF. CDR3 nucleotide sequence: TGTGCCAGCGGCCGGGACAGGGTATTTTACACCTTC.

The chain uses TRBV27 and TRBJ2-7; 9 nucleotides match TRBD1. The CDR3 covers 17 residues. The ends lost 1 base at V and 3 bases at J; junction bases unmatched: 10. Per germline, CDR1 MNHEY and CDR2 SMNVEV (reference sequence). The CDR3 bases are TGTGCCAGCAGTTTATTGACAGGGGGACTCCTCCTCTACGAGCAGTACTTC. Its translation: CASSLLTGGLLLYEQYF.

This clone has only one observation. The chain joins TRBV7-8 to TRBJ2-2; a weak D match, TRBD2 (5 bases). V gave up 4 bases and J gave up 3 bases, with 18 bases separating them. CDR3 length: 17 residues. Germline loops: CDR1 SGHVS, CDR2 FQNEAQ. This CDR3 reads CASSSPYKEVDTGELFF. CDR3 nucleotide sequence: TGTGCCAGCAGCTCCCCCTACAAGGAGGTGGACACCGGGGAGCTGTTTTTT.

V gene TRBV27 combines with J gene TRBJ2-5, with 10 positions matching TRBD1. The CDR3 is 14 amino acids. The V gene end was trimmed by 5 bases and the J gene end by 5 bases; junction bases not matched to a gene: 5. The germline V gene has CDR1 MNHEY and CDR2 SMNVEV (reference sequence). CDR3 sequence reads: CASSQGQGDETQYF. DNA for the CDR3: TGTGCCAGCAGTCAAGGACAGGGGGATGAGACCCAGTACTTC.